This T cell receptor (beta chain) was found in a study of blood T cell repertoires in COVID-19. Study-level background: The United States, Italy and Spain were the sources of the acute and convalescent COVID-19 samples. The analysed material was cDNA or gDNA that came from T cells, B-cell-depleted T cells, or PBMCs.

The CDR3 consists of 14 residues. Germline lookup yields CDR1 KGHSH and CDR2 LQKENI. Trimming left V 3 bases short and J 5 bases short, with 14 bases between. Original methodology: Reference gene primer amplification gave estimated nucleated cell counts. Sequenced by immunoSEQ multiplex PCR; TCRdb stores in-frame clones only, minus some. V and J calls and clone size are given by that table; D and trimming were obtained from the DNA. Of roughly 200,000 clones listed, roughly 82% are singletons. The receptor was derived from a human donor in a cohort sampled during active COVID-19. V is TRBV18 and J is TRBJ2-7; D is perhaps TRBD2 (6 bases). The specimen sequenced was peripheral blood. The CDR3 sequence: CASSPTGTGNEQYF. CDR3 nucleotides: TGTGCCAGCTCACCGACCGGGACTGGTAACGAGCAGTACTTC.